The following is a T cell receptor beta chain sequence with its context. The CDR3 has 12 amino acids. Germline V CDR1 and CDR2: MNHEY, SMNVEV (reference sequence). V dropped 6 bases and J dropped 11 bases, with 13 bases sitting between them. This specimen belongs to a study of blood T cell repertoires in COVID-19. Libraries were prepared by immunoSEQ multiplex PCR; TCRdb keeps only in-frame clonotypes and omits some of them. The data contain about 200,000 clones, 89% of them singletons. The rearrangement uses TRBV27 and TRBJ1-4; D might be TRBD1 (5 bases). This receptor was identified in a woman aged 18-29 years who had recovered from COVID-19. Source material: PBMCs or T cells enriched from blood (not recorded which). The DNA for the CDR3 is TGTGCCAGCAGCTCCCGACGGGGGAAACTGTTTTTT. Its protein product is CASSSRRGKLFF.